Listed below are T cell receptor beta chains from one sample, sequenced in a study of T cell repertoires in cytomegalovirus infection. These TCRs are of unknown antigen specificity. TCRdb used MiXCR to reprocess the reads, holding one entry per CDR3 protein. Of about 700,000 distinct CDR3 sequences listed, roughly a third are singletons. The sequencing here drew on cultured PBMCs, taken from culture after CMV antigen stimulation. The receptor source for this set is a human donor in good health (CMV status not recorded). Some clones in this sample may be carry-over from other donors' samples. Each CDR3 is given with its conserved first and last residue. D genes are given only for firm matches. A row's size may be missing; if present it is once, few, many or a size class.

V gene: TRBV28
clone size: few
J gene: TRBJ1-4
D gene: TRBD1
CDR3 DNA: TGTGCCAGCAGTTTACCCGGTCAGGGGGCCGGGACTAATGAAAAACTGTTTTTT
CDR3 protein: CASSLPGQGAGTNEKLFF

V gene: TRBV28
clone size: -
J gene: TRBJ2-3
D gene: -
CDR3 DNA: TGTGCCAGCAGTTTTGGCAGGGTCGCAGATACGCAGTATTTT
CDR3 protein: CASSFGRVADTQYF

V gene: TRBV7-9
clone size: many
J gene: TRBJ2-1
D gene: -
CDR3 DNA: TGTGCCAGCAGCTCCAGAGACAGCTATAACAATGAGCAGTTCTTC
CDR3 protein: CASSSRDSYNNEQFF

V gene: TRBV11-2
clone size: -
J gene: TRBJ2-1
D gene: -
CDR3 DNA: TGTGCCAGCAGCGACTCGAGGGGTGAGCAGTTCTTC
CDR3 protein: CASSDSRGEQFF

V gene: TRBV2
clone size: -
J gene: TRBJ2-1
D gene: -
CDR3 DNA: TGTGCCAGCAGTGAGCGTGCTAGCCGCCGGTTCTTC
CDR3 protein: CASSERASRRFF

V gene: TRBV27
clone size: few
J gene: TRBJ2-5
D gene: -
CDR3 DNA: TGTGCCAGCAGTTTATATAGAACGGAGACCCAGTACTTC
CDR3 protein: CASSLYRTETQYF

V gene: TRBV7-2
clone size: many
J gene: TRBJ2-4
D gene: -
CDR3 DNA: TGTGCCAGCAGCTACCGCCAGAAAAACATTCAGTACTTC
CDR3 protein: CASSYRQKNIQYF

V gene: TRBV11-2
clone size: -
J gene: TRBJ1-1
D gene: TRBD1
CDR3 DNA: TGTGCCAGCAGCTCCCGCCGAGGGACAGGGTTTAATGACACTGAAGCTTTCTTT
CDR3 protein: CASSSRRGTGFNDTEAFF

V gene: TRBV28
clone size: few
J gene: TRBJ2-5
D gene: TRBD1
CDR3 DNA: TGTGCCAGCAGTCCATTGACAGGGCTGGGGGAGACCCAGTACTTC
CDR3 protein: CASSPLTGLGETQYF

V gene: TRBV6-5
clone size: few
J gene: TRBJ1-4
D gene: -
CDR3 DNA: TGTGCCAGCAGCCTCCGGGGGAGTGCGGAAAAACTGTTTTTT
CDR3 protein: CASSLRGSAEKLFF

V gene: TRBV6-2/TRBV6-3
clone size: few
J gene: TRBJ1-2
D gene: -
CDR3 DNA: TGTGCCAGCAGTTACTCGACCCCAATTATCGGGTACTTC
CDR3 protein: CASSYSTPIIGYF

V gene: TRBV24-1
clone size: -
J gene: TRBJ1-1
D gene: -
CDR3 DNA: TGTGCCACCAGTGATTTGGAGGCAGGGAGCCTGGCTTTCTTT
CDR3 protein: CATSDLEAGSLAFF

V gene: TRBV6-5
clone size: -
J gene: TRBJ1-2
D gene: -
CDR3 DNA: TGTGCCAGCAGTTACTCGAGTTTTCACAACAGCGGCTACACCTTC
CDR3 protein: CASSYSSFHNSGYTF

V gene: TRBV19
clone size: -
J gene: TRBJ1-2
D gene: -
CDR3 DNA: TGTGCCAGTAGTCCGCAGGCCGATGGCTACACCTTC
CDR3 protein: CASSPQADGYTF

V gene: TRBV18
clone size: -
J gene: TRBJ1-6
D gene: -
CDR3 DNA: TGTGCCAGCTCACCAGTCGGCAGAAATAATTCACCCCTCCACTTT
CDR3 protein: CASSPVGRNNSPLHF

V gene: TRBV7-2
clone size: -
J gene: TRBJ1-2
D gene: TRBD1
CDR3 DNA: TGTGCCAGCAGCTCGTCGGGACAGGGTGTTGGCTACACCTTC
CDR3 protein: CASSSSGQGVGYTF

V gene: TRBV2
clone size: -
J gene: TRBJ2-3
D gene: -
CDR3 DNA: TGTGCCCAGCAAGCCGGGGGCCGGTATACGCAGTATTTT
CDR3 protein: CAQQAGGRYTQYF

V gene: TRBV6-2/TRBV6-3
clone size: many
J gene: TRBJ2-1
D gene: TRBD2
CDR3 DNA: TGTGCCAGCAGCCCCGGGACTAGCGGGAGTGGGAATGAGCAGTTCTTC
CDR3 protein: CASSPGTSGSGNEQFF

V gene: TRBV5-6
clone size: once
J gene: TRBJ1-5
D gene: -
CDR3 DNA: TGTGCCAGCAGCTTGTCATTTGGCAATCAGCCCCAGCATTTT
CDR3 protein: CASSLSFGNQPQHF

V gene: TRBV10-3
clone size: -
J gene: TRBJ1-6
D gene: TRBD1
CDR3 DNA: TGTGCCATCAGTGAGCGGACAGGGAGTTATAATTCACCCCTCCACTTT
CDR3 protein: CAISERTGSYNSPLHF

V gene: TRBV2
clone size: -
J gene: TRBJ2-5
D gene: -
CDR3 DNA: TGTGCCAGCAGTGAACCGGGACTCCCCGGGACCCAGTACTTC
CDR3 protein: CASSEPGLPGTQYF

V gene: TRBV4-3
clone size: -
J gene: TRBJ2-1
D gene: TRBD2
CDR3 DNA: TGCGCCAGCAGCCAAAACGGGGCTAGCGGTTACAATGAGCAGTTCTTC
CDR3 protein: CASSQNGASGYNEQFF

V gene: TRBV20-1
clone size: -
J gene: TRBJ1-4
D gene: -
CDR3 DNA: TGCAGTGCCCCTAATTTCCGGTCACCTAATGAAAAACTGTTTTTT
CDR3 protein: CSAPNFRSPNEKLFF

V gene: TRBV28
clone size: -
J gene: TRBJ2-3
D gene: -
CDR3 DNA: TGTGCCAGCAGCTCCGGACAGACCGATAGCACAGATACGCAGTATTTT
CDR3 protein: CASSSGQTDSTDTQYF

V gene: TRBV6-2/TRBV6-3
clone size: -
J gene: TRBJ2-3
D gene: -
CDR3 DNA: TGTGCCAGCAGTTACTCATACGGAGACACAGATACGCAGTATTTT
CDR3 protein: CASSYSYGDTDTQYF

V gene: TRBV19
clone size: -
J gene: TRBJ2-1
D gene: -
CDR3 DNA: TGTGCCAGTAGGTCCTTAACCTCCTACAATGAGCAGTTCTTC
CDR3 protein: CASRSLTSYNEQFF

V gene: TRBV7-2
clone size: many
J gene: TRBJ1-1
D gene: -
CDR3 DNA: TGTGCCAGCAGCTTAGCCCAGTGGGGGCTCACTGAAGCTTTCTTT
CDR3 protein: CASSLAQWGLTEAFF

V gene: TRBV20-1
clone size: few
J gene: TRBJ1-1
D gene: -
CDR3 DNA: TGCAGTGCTAGAGCGGGTTCGGGAAACACTGAAGCTTTCTTT
CDR3 protein: CSARAGSGNTEAFF

V gene: TRBV7-6
clone size: -
J gene: TRBJ2-7
D gene: TRBD2
CDR3 DNA: TGTGCCAGCAACCAACTAGCGGGGGCTTCTTACGAGCAGTACTTC
CDR3 protein: CASNQLAGASYEQYF

V gene: TRBV5-1
clone size: -
J gene: TRBJ1-6
D gene: TRBD1
CDR3 DNA: TGCGCCAGCAGCAGCGGAGAGACAGGGAGCTCCTATAATTCACCCCTCCACTTT
CDR3 protein: CASSSGETGSSYNSPLHF

V gene: TRBV12-3/TRBV12-4
clone size: few
J gene: TRBJ1-6
D gene: -
CDR3 DNA: TGTGCCAGCAGCGGCGGCGGAACCCATAATTCACCCCTCCACTTT
CDR3 protein: CASSGGGTHNSPLHF

V gene: TRBV6-2/TRBV6-3
clone size: -
J gene: TRBJ2-2
D gene: -
CDR3 DNA: TGTGCCAGCAGTTACCCGGTGGCCGGGGAGCTGTTTTTT
CDR3 protein: CASSYPVAGELFF

V gene: TRBV4-1
clone size: -
J gene: TRBJ2-3
D gene: -
CDR3 DNA: TGCGCCAGCAGCGTCCGGGACAGAAGACTAGTGAAGGATACGCAGTATTTT
CDR3 protein: CASSVRDRRLVKDTQYF

V gene: TRBV10-3
clone size: once
J gene: TRBJ1-4
D gene: -
CDR3 DNA: TGTGCCATCAGTGAGTCGGTTGCAACTAATGAAAAACTGTTTTTT
CDR3 protein: CAISESVATNEKLFF

V gene: TRBV20-1
clone size: -
J gene: TRBJ2-1
D gene: TRBD1
CDR3 DNA: TGCAGTGCCCGAGTCCCGGGACAGGGACTCAGCTCCTACAATGAGCAGTTCTTC
CDR3 protein: CSARVPGQGLSSYNEQFF

V gene: TRBV7-6
clone size: -
J gene: TRBJ2-6
D gene: -
CDR3 DNA: TGTGCCAGCAGCGAACCTAGGGGGGCCAACGTCCTGACTTTC
CDR3 protein: CASSEPRGANVLTF

V gene: TRBV20-1
clone size: few
J gene: TRBJ1-2
D gene: -
CDR3 DNA: TGCAGTGTCAGGTTCGATGGCTACACCTTC
CDR3 protein: CSVRFDGYTF

V gene: TRBV7-8
clone size: few
J gene: TRBJ2-7
D gene: TRBD1
CDR3 DNA: TGTGCCAGCAGCTTGACAGGGGGCCCCTCCTACGAGCAGTACTTC
CDR3 protein: CASSLTGGPSYEQYF

V gene: TRBV7-4
clone size: -
J gene: TRBJ2-1
D gene: -
CDR3 DNA: TGTGCCAGCAGCCTAATTCCTAGCTTCGGCTACAATGAGCAGTTCTTC
CDR3 protein: CASSLIPSFGYNEQFF

V gene: TRBV10-3
clone size: -
J gene: TRBJ2-4
D gene: -
CDR3 DNA: TGTGCCATCAGTGGGGGCAATAACATTCAGTACTTC
CDR3 protein: CAISGGNNIQYF

V gene: TRBV18
clone size: -
J gene: TRBJ1-2
D gene: -
CDR3 DNA: TGTGCCAGCTCACCATCAATGGCGGAAGGCTACACCTTC
CDR3 protein: CASSPSMAEGYTF

V gene: TRBV12-5
clone size: few
J gene: TRBJ2-2
D gene: -
CDR3 DNA: TGTGCTACCTCCCGCTTAGGGGAGCTGTTTTTT
CDR3 protein: CATSRLGELFF

V gene: TRBV7-2
clone size: -
J gene: TRBJ2-1
D gene: TRBD1
CDR3 DNA: TGTGCCAGCAGCTTCCCCCCAAAGTTGGGACAGGGTGCCAATGAGCAGTTCTTC
CDR3 protein: CASSFPPKLGQGANEQFF

V gene: TRBV5-6
clone size: -
J gene: TRBJ1-2
D gene: -
CDR3 DNA: TGTGCCAGCGCGTTGGCGGAGCAGCACCTTACTAACTATGGCTACACCTTC
CDR3 protein: CASALAEQHLTNYGYTF

V gene: TRBV6-1
clone size: -
J gene: TRBJ2-7
D gene: -
CDR3 DNA: TGTGCCAGCATCCTCGGCGGTAGGGGCGAGCAGTACTTC
CDR3 protein: CASILGGRGEQYF

V gene: TRBV5-1
clone size: -
J gene: TRBJ2-3
D gene: TRBD2
CDR3 DNA: TGCGCCAGCAGCTTGGATATAGCGGGGGGGGTCACAGATACGCAGTATTTT
CDR3 protein: CASSLDIAGGVTDTQYF

V gene: TRBV29-1
clone size: -
J gene: TRBJ1-1
D gene: -
CDR3 DNA: TGCAGCGTTCAACGCCCGGACACTGAAGCTTTCTTT
CDR3 protein: CSVQRPDTEAFF

V gene: TRBV7-9
clone size: -
J gene: TRBJ2-3
D gene: TRBD2
CDR3 DNA: TGTGCCAGCAGCTTATTTAGCGGGGGCGCCGCGTCTTTCAGCACAGATACGCAGTATTTT
CDR3 protein: CASSLFSGGAASFSTDTQYF

V gene: TRBV6-6
clone size: few
J gene: TRBJ1-1
D gene: -
CDR3 DNA: TGTGCCAGCAGTTTCCCCCTGGGAGTTGGGAACACTGAAGCTTTCTTT
CDR3 protein: CASSFPLGVGNTEAFF

V gene: TRBV20-1
clone size: -
J gene: TRBJ1-6
D gene: TRBD1
CDR3 DNA: TGCAGTGCTAGAGATCGATTGACAGGGGTCGTTTCACCCCTCCACTTT
CDR3 protein: CSARDRLTGVVSPLHF

V gene: TRBV2
clone size: few
J gene: TRBJ1-5
D gene: TRBD1
CDR3 DNA: TGTGCCAGCAGGGGGACAGGGTCGGGTCAGCCCCAGCATTTT
CDR3 protein: CASRGTGSGQPQHF